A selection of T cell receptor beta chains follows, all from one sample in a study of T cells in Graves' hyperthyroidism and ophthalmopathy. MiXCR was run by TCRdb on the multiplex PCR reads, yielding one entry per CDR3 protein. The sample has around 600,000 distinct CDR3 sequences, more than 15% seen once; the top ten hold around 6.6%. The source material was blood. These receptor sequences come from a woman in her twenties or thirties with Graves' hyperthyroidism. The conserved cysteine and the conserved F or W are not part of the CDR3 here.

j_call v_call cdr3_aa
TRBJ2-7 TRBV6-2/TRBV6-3 ATTPFSGEQY
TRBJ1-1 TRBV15 ATSLGMNTEAF
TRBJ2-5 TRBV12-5 ASGLGLRGETQY
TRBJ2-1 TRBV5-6 ASSLLGSEQF
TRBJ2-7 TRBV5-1 ASSQSDRGGVYEQH
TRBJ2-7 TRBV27 ASSRRNRVYYEQY
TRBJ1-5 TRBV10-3 AISESYRINQPQH
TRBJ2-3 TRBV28 ASNSGGARKSPDTQY
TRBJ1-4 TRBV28 ASSLFRVATNEKLF
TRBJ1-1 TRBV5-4 ASSLRGTIEAF
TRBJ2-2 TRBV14 ASSQRDSYTGELF
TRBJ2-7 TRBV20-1 SAVSIYEQY
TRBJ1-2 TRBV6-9 ASSSPRTYGYT
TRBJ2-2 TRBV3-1 ASSHLRGSGRTGELF
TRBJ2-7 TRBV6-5 ASSYEGGPHYEQY
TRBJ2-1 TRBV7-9 ASSQQGFSYNEQF
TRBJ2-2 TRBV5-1 ASSLDPDGANTGELF
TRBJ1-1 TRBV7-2 ASSSRTGGWTEAF
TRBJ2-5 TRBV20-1 SAERGAEETQY
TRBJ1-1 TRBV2 ASSDQGAENTEAF
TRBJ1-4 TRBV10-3 AISESVDRANEKLF
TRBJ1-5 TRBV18 ASSPDEREPQH
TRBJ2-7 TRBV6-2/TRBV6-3 ASSYTLAGGTRGEQY
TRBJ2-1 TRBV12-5 ASGLVGTSGRRGHEQF
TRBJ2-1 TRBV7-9 ASSNDRLAVSSYNEQF
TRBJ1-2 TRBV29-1 SVGKGGYGYT
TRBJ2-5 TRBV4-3 ASSQRLGGGETQY
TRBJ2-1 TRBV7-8 ASSLFGANYNEQF
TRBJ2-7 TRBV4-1 ASSARTGDSYEQY
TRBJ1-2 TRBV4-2 ASSQVWDRNYGYT
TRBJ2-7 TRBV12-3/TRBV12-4 ASMTSGRDEQY
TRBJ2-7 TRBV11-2 ASTSELRASYEQY
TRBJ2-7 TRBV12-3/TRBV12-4 ASSYVGQGAVEQY
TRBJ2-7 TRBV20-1 SAVTSGGQSSYEQY
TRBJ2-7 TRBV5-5 ASSRFTSGASYEQY
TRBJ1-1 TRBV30 AWSPSGFTEAF
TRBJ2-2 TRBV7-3 ASSPSGPFANTGELF
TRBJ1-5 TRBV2 ASSGTRTGEVGQPQH
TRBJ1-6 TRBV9 ASSVGDVPSPLH
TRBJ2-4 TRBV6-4 ASSYLGTGPHLAKNIQY
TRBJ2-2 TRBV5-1 ASSLTGDSYGELF
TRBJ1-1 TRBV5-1 ASSAPGQNTEAF
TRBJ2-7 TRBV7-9 ASNIGNYEQY
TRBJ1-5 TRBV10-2 ASSGVRPDGPQH
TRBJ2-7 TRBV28 ASSETPGQGPSREQY
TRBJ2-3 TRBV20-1 SPWTSSYTDTQY
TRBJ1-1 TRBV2 ASKGDINTEAF
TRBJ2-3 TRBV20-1 SARGVVKGADTQY
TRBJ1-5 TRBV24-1 ATSDLPVGNSNQPQH
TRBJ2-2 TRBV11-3 ASSLASGVSTGELF
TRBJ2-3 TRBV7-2 ASSSTGAGVMGTDTQY